What follows are 24 T cell receptor beta chains derived from one specimen sequenced in a study of T cell changes during pregnancy in multiple sclerosis. The assay was immunoSEQ multiplex PCR, and TCRdb's table has in-frame clones only and misses some. The sample includes about 47,000 clones, more than 85% of them seen just once. This sample comprised peripheral blood, obtained in the third trimester of pregnancy. These receptors came from a female donor with multiple sclerosis, enrolled in a pregnancy study.

The rearrangement links TRBV19 to TRBJ2-5; D might be TRBD2 (6 bases). This CDR3 spans 15 amino acids. Germline V gene data show CDR1 as LNHDA and CDR2 as SQIVND (reference sequence). Trimming removed 3 bases from V and 2 bases from J, with 13 bases in between. The CDR3 reads CASSMQGGKQETQYF. CDR3 DNA sequence: TGTGCCAGTAGTATGCAGGGCGGGAAACAAGAGACCCAGTACTTC.

The V and J genes are TRBV30 and TRBJ1-2; D is perhaps TRBD1 (6 bases). CDR1 is GTSNPN, CDR2 SVGIG, per germline (reference sequence). V lost 4 bases and J lost 4, with 13 bases in between. CDR3 length: 13 residues. The CDR3 region has the DNA TGTGCCTGGATGCCCGGACAGCTCTATGGCTACACCTTC. It specifies CAWMPGQLYGYTF. Looking up the rest from reference TRBV30 and TRBJ1-2 gives the full variable domain: SQTIHQWPATLVQPVGSPLSLECTVEGTSNPNLYWYRQAAGRGLQLLFYSVGIGQISSEVPQNLSASRPQDRQFILSSKKLLLSDSGFYLCAWMPGQLYGYTFGSGTRLTVV.

The chain carries TRBV9 and TRBJ2-3, with 8 bases lining up with TRBD2. Germline CDR1 and CDR2: SGDLS and YYNGEE. This CDR3 has 15 amino acids. The J segment lost 3 bases and the V segment lost 3 bases, leaving 6 bases of the junction unmatched. The CDR3 here is CASSGTSRGTDTQYF. The CDR3 DNA reads TGTGCCAGCAGCGGGACTAGCAGGGGTACAGATACGCAGTATTTT.

The CDR3 DNA is TGTGCCACCAGCAGAGTAGGAGATAGCAATCAGCCCCAGCATTTT. This sequence encodes CATSRVGDSNQPQHF. The gene calls are TRBV15 and TRBJ1-5; D not resolved. The CDR3 consists of 15 residues. The germline V gene encodes CDR1 LNHNV and CDR2 YYDKDF (reference sequence). With 1 base removed from V and 0 bases from J, the gap between germline ends came to 7 bases.

The chain combines TRBV11-1 with TRBJ2-5; D is perhaps TRBD2 (6 bases). The CDR3 spans 15 residues. Germline assignment: CDR1 SGHAT and CDR2 FQDESV (reference sequence). Trimming removed 5 bases from V and 5 bases from J, with 18 bases in between. CDR3 in DNA: TGTGCCAGCAGCCTCGGGAGAGCACCAGGGGAGACCCAGTACTTC. This codes for CASSLGRAPGETQYF.

This sequence joins TRBV29-1 and TRBJ2-1, with 9 bases matching TRBD2. Germline trimming cut 4 bases from V and 3 bases from J; bases unmatched to any gene: 1. The CDR3 length is 13 residues. Germline V gene data show CDR1 as SQVTM and CDR2 as ANQGSEA. CDR3 protein: CSVVTSGYNEQFF. DNA of the CDR3: TGCAGCGTTGTGACTAGCGGCTACAATGAGCAGTTCTTC.

The CDR3 sequence: CASSQNTEAFF. Written as DNA, the CDR3 is TGTGCCAGCAGCCAGAACACTGAAGCTTTCTTT. The V gene is TRBV11-2, the J gene TRBJ1-1; D is unclear. Trimming removed 5 bases from V and 1 base from J, with 2 bases in between. This CDR3 comprises 11 residues. Germline V gene sequence: CDR1 SGHAT, CDR2 FQNNGV.

This chain joins TRBV27 and TRBJ1-1; a weak D match, TRBD1 (5 bases). V lost 3 bases and J lost 4, with 12 bases in between. CDR1 MNHEY and CDR2 SMNVEV come from the germline V gene (reference sequence). The CDR3 covers 14 residues. Written as DNA, the CDR3 is TGTGCCAGCAGTTTGATGGCGGGGGGCACTGAAGCTTTCTTT. The encoded protein is CASSLMAGGTEAFF.

The rearrangement joins TRBV4-3 to TRBJ2-5; 8 bases are a match to TRBD2. The CDR3 is 16 amino acids. Germline V lookup: CDR1 LGHNA, CDR2 YSLEER. The V and J ends lost 4 bases and 2 bases, in that order; junction bases with no gene match: 9. The CDR3 loop is CASSREAGVRQETQYF. The CDR3, as DNA: TGCGCCAGCAGCCGAGAAGCGGGAGTGAGGCAAGAGACCCAGTACTTC.

V gene TRBV7-6 combines with J gene TRBJ2-4, with TRBD2 matching over 7 bases. There are 15 residues in the CDR3. The V gene end was trimmed by 3 bases and the J gene end by 8 bases; junction bases not matched to a gene: 10. The germline CDR1 and CDR2 sequences are SGHVS and FNYEAQ. CDR3: CASSFGGRASDIQYF. DNA of the CDR3: TGTGCCAGCAGCTTCGGGGGGAGGGCCTCGGACATTCAGTACTTC.

The CDR3 DNA follows: TGTGCCAGCAGTTTGGGGACTAGCGGCTTCAATGAGCAGTTCTTC. This codes for CASSLGTSGFNEQFF. This sequence joins TRBV6-5 and TRBJ2-1, with TRBD2 identical over 11 bases. V trimming: 4 bases; J trimming: 6 bases; junction bases outside the gene matches: 5. Germline V gene sequence: CDR1 MNHEY, CDR2 SVGAGI. The CDR3 is 15 amino acids.

V usage is TRBV11-1 and J usage is TRBJ2-1, with 10 nucleotides matching TRBD2. The germline V gene has CDR1 SGHAT and CDR2 FQDESV (reference sequence). V was clipped by 3 bases and J by 5 bases; unmatched bases: 4. The CDR3 covers 15 residues. The chain's CDR3 is CASSFVSGRNNEQFF. The CDR3 region has the DNA TGTGCCAGCAGCTTTGTTAGCGGGAGGAACAATGAGCAGTTCTTC.

The chain couples TRBV5-1 to TRBJ2-7, with 7 nucleotides matching TRBD1. This CDR3 has 13 amino acids. Germline CDR1 is SGHRS and CDR2 is YFSETQ. V lost 2 bases to trimming and J lost 6 bases; unmatched junction nucleotides: 5. CDR3 region: CASSFEGAGEQYF. The CDR3 coding sequence is TGCGCCAGCAGCTTTGAGGGGGCTGGCGAGCAGTACTTC.

The chain employs TRBV2 and TRBJ2-7; weak D call: TRBD1 (6 bases). CDR1 and CDR2 (germline): SNHLY, FYNNEI. Trimming removed 4 bases from V and 9 bases from J, with 19 bases in between. The CDR3 contains 14 residues. The CDR3 DNA follows: TGTGCCAGCAGTGTTGGGGACATTATCGTAGGGCAGTACTTC. Its translation is CASSVGDIIVGQYF.

The V call is TRBV6-5, the J call TRBJ2-1; 12 bases line up with TRBD2. Per germline, CDR1 MNHEY and CDR2 SVGAGI. This CDR3 is built from 15 residues. The J segment lost 8 bases and the V segment lost 2 bases, leaving 4 bases of the junction unmatched. This chain's CDR3 is CASSYLAGGDYEQFF. The CDR3 DNA follows: TGTGCCAGCAGTTACCTAGCGGGAGGGGACTATGAGCAGTTCTTC.

This rearrangement joins TRBV12-5 to TRBJ2-3, with 10 nucleotides matching TRBD2. Germline trimming cut 0 bases from V and 3 bases from J; bases unmatched to any gene: 12. This CDR3 region has 19 residues. Germline V gene data show CDR1 as LGHNT and CDR2 as FRNRAP. Here the CDR3 DNA reads TGTGCTAGTGGTTTGGTACTTTGGTCTAGCGGGAGAAGGACAGATACGCAGTATTTT. The encoded protein is CASGLVLWSSGRRTDTQYF.

This chain connects TRBV7-9 to TRBJ2-2; the match to TRBD2 covers 10 bases. The CDR3 runs to 16 residues. Per the germline V gene, CDR1 is SEHNR and CDR2 is FQNEAQ (reference sequence). After removal of 3 bases from V and 5 bases from J, the junction contained 6 bases not matched to a gene. The CDR3 DNA follows: TGTGCCAGCAGCTTGGGTAGCGGGAGGTCTACCGGGGAGCTGTTTTTT. Protein: CASSLGSGRSTGELFF.

The chain joins TRBV28 to TRBJ1-2; 12 bases match TRBD1. Trimming at V came to 6 bases and at J to 7 bases, leaving 6 bases not matched to a gene. There are 14 residues in the CDR3. Germline V gene sequence: CDR1 MDHEN, CDR2 SYDVKM. In nucleotides, the CDR3 is TGTGCCAGCAGACCCGGGACAGGGGGCTCTGGCTACACCTTC. It is translated as CASRPGTGGSGYTF.

The V and J genes are TRBV6-5 and TRBJ1-5; D not resolved. Germline loops: CDR1 MNHEY, CDR2 SVGAGI. Between the trimmed V and J ends, which lost 1 base and 2 bases, there was a span of 3 bases. The CDR3 sequence is 13 residues long. In DNA, the CDR3 is TGTGCCAGCAGTTACTTAGGCAATCAGCCCCAGCATTTT. Protein sequence: CASSYLGNQPQHF.

The V call is TRBV6-5, the J call TRBJ2-1; a weak D match, TRBD1 (5 bases). CDR3 size: 16 residues. Between the trimmed V and J ends, which lost 2 bases and 3 bases, there was a span of 14 bases. Germline V gene data show CDR1 as MNHEY and CDR2 as SVGAGI. The CDR3 here is CASSYGQVGLYNEQFF. DNA of the CDR3: TGTGCCAGCAGTTACGGGCAGGTGGGGCTCTACAATGAGCAGTTCTTC.

The CDR3 loop reads CASSRDRTGTYEQYF. CDR3 DNA sequence: TGTGCCAGCAGCCGCGATCGGACAGGGACCTACGAGCAGTACTTC. The gene calls are TRBV5-6 and TRBJ2-7; TRBD1 aligns across 8 bases. The CDR3 runs to 15 residues. Germline V gene lookup returns CDR1 SGHDT and CDR2 YYEEEE. Trimming at V came to 4 bases and at J to 2 bases, leaving 8 bases not matched to a gene.

The genes are TRBV5-4 and TRBJ2-3; 8 bases agree with TRBD2. The CDR3 extends over 14 amino acids. The ends lost 0 bases at V and 6 bases at J; junction bases unmatched: 3. Germline CDR1 reads SGHNT; CDR2 reads YYREEE (reference sequence). The CDR3 region is CASSLEVAGDTQYF. In nucleotides, the CDR3 is TGTGCCAGCAGCTTGGAGGTAGCGGGGGATACGCAGTATTTT.

The rearrangement uses TRBV28 and TRBJ1-1; the D gene is possibly TRBD1 (6 bases). The germline V and J ends were trimmed by 7 bases and 1 base, with 13 bases remaining between them. Per germline, CDR1 MDHEN and CDR2 SYDVKM. This CDR3 is built from 14 residues. CDR3: CASTPVGANTEAFF. The CDR3 coding sequence is TGTGCCAGCACCCCCGTGGGGGCGAACACTGAAGCTTTCTTT.

A single count supports this clone. The V gene is TRBV4-3, the J gene TRBJ2-1, with D perhaps matching TRBD2 (6 bases). The CDR3 runs to 15 residues. Germline CDR1 LGHNA, CDR2 YSLEER. V lost 4 bases, J lost 2 bases, and 12 bases lay in between. The CDR3 nucleotides are TGCGCCAGCAGCCCAAATAGCGGAACCTACAATGAGCAGTTCTTC. It is translated as CASSPNSGTYNEQFF.